These 3 T cell receptor beta chains share one sample of origin, sequenced in a study of beta chain features in type 1 diabetes. Overall study results and limits: Within each of all four CD4+ subsets, Type 1 diabetes patients had TCRB CDR3s that were moderately but significantly shorter.

The antigens these receptors bind are not known. The sequenced template was cDNA made from the entire isolated RNA. Assay: immunoSEQ multiplex PCR; the TCRdb copy retains only in-frame clones and omits some. The sample yields 640,000 or so clones, about an eighth seen once. The specimen was naive CD4+ T cells from blood. Receptor source: a man aged 18 to 29 with type 1 diabetes.

This clone appeared many times. The chain employs TRBV10-3 and TRBJ2-1, with 8 bases lining up with TRBD1. The CDR3 loop spans 14 amino acids. V was pared by 6 bases and J by 1 base, with 2 bases of the junction left unmatched. Germline-derived CDR1 and CDR2 are ENHRY and SYGVKD. The CDR3 protein is CAIRGQDSYNEQFF. The CDR3 DNA is TGTGCCATCAGGGGACAGGATTCCTACAATGAGCAGTTCTTC.

This clone came up a few times. The chain employs TRBV6-6 and TRBJ1-2; D possibly corresponds to TRBD1 (5 bases). The CDR3 loop spans 12 amino acids. Germline CDR1 MNHNY, CDR2 SVGAGI (reference sequence). Trimming shortened V by 5 bases and J by 3 bases, and 7 bases separated the two germline ends. The CDR3 protein is CASSQGDYGYTF. Written as DNA, the CDR3 is TGTGCCAGCAGTCAAGGGGACTATGGCTACACCTTC.

This rearrangement joins TRBV28 to TRBJ2-5; D is possibly TRBD1 or TRBD2 (5 bases each). Looked up from germline, CDR1 is MDHEN and CDR2 is SYDVKM. The germline V and J ends were trimmed by 0 bases and 3 bases, with 8 bases remaining between them. This CDR3 has 14 amino acids. The CDR3, as DNA: TGTGCCAGCAGTTTATGGGGGGTAAAAGAGACCCAGTACTTC. It codes for CASSLWGVKETQYF.